This T cell receptor beta chain was profiled in a study of blood T cell repertoires in COVID-19. This clone occurred once. As handled by the study authors: Amplification from reference gene primers served as the basis for estimated nucleated cell counts. This table comes from immunoSEQ multiplex PCR, and its TCRdb copy is limited to in-frame clones, with some not included. V, J and clone size were drawn from that table, and D and trimming were deduced from the DNA. The repertoire holds some 100,000 clones, with about 81% as singletons. The CDR3 is 15 residues long. Germline CDR1 is SGHRS and CDR2 is YFSETQ. Between the trimmed V and J ends, which lost 6 bases and 4 bases, there was a span of 20 bases.

V usage is TRBV5-1 and J usage is TRBJ2-7, with D maybe TRBD1 (5 bases). The sequence derives from a human donor in a cohort sampled during active COVID-19. The sequencing sample was made of peripheral blood. CDR3 residues: CASKPAGTQGYEQYF. The CDR3 DNA is TGCGCCAGCAAACCCGCCGGAACCCAGGGATACGAGCAGTACTTC.